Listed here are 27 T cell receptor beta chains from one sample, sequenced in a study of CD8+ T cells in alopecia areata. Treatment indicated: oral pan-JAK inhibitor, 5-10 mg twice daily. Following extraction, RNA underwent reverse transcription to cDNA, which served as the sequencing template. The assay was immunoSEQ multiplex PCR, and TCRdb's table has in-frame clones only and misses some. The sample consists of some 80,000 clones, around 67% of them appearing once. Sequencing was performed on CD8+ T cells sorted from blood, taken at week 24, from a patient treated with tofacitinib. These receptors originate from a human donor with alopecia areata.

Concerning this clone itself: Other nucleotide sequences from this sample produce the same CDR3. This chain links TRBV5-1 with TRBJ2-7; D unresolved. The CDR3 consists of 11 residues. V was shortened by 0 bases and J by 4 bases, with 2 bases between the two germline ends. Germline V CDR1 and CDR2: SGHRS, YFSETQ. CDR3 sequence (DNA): TGCGCCAGCAGCTTGGGGTACGAGCAGTACTTC. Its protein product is CASSLGYEQYF.

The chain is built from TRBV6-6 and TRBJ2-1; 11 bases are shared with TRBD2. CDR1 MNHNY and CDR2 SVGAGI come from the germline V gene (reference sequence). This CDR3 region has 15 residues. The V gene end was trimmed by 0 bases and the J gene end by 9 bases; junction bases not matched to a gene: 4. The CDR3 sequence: CASSYSASGRSEQFF. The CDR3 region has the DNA TGTGCCAGCAGTTACTCGGCTAGCGGGAGGTCTGAGCAGTTCTTC.

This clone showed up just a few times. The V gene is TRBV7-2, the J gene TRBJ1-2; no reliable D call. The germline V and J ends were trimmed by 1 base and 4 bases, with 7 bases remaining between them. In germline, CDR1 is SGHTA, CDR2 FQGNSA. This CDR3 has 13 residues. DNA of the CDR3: TGTGCCAGCAGCTTAGAGACAACCTATGGCTACACCTTC. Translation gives CASSLETTYGYTF. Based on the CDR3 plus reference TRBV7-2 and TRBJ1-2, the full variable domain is GAGVSQSPSNKVTEKGKDVELRCDPISGHTALYWYRQSLGQGLEFLIYFQGNSAPDKSGLPSDRFSAERTGGSVSTLTIQRTQQEDSAVYLCASSLETTYGYTFGSGTRLTVV.

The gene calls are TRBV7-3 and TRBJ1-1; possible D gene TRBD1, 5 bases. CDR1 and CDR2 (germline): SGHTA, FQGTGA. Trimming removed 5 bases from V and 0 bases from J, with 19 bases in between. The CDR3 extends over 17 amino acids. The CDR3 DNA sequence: TGTGCCAGCAGCCTTCAGCCGGGACCGAGGGTGAACACTGAAGCTTTCTTT. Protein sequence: CASSLQPGPRVNTEAFF.

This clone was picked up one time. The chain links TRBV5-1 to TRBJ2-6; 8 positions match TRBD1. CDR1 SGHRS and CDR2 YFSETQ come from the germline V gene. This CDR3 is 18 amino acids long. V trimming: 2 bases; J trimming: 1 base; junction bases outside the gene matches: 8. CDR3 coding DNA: TGCGCCAGCAGCTTTGTGATGAACAGGGGGTCTGGGGCCAACGTCCTGACTTTC. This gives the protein CASSFVMNRGSGANVLTF. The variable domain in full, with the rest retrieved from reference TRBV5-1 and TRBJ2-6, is KAGVTQTPRYLIKTRGQQVTLSCSPISGHRSVSWYQQTPGQGLQFLFEYFSETQRNKGNFPGRFSGRQFSNSRSEMNVSTLELGDSALYLCASSFVMNRGSGANVLTFGAGSRLTVL.

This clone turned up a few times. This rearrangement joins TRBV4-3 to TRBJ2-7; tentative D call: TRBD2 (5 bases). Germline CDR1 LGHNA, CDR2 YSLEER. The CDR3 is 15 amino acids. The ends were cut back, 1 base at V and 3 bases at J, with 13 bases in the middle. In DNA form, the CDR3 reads TGCGCCAGCAGCCAAGGGCTCGGGATCGTCTACGAGCAGTACTTC. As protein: CASSQGLGIVYEQYF.

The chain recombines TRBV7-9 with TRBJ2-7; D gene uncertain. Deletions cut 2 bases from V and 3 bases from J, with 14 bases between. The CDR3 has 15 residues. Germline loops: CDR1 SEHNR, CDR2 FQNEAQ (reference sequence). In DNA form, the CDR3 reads TGTGCCAGCAGCTTAAGTGTCGGGTTGGGCTACGAGCAGTACTTC. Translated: CASSLSVGLGYEQYF.

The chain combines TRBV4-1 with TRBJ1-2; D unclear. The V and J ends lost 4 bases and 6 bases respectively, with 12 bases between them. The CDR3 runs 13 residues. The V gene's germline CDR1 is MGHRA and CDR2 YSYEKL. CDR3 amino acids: CASSRPSSDGYTF. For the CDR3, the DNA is TGCGCCAGCAGCCGCCCCTCCTCTGATGGCTACACCTTC.

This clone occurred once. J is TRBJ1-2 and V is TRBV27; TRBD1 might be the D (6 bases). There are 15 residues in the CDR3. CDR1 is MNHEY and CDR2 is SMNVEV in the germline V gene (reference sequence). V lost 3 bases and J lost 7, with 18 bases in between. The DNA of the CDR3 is TGTGCCAGCAGTTTGGGGGGCCCAGGAGGAAGTGGCTACACCTTC. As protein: CASSLGGPGGSGYTF.

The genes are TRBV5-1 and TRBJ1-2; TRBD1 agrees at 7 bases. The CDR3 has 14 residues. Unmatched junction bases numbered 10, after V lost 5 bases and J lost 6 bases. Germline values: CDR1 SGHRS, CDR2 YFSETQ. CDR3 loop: CASSWTGGTDGYTF. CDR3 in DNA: TGCGCCAGCAGTTGGACAGGAGGTACCGATGGCTACACCTTC. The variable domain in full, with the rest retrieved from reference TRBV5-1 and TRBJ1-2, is KAGVTQTPRYLIKTRGQQVTLSCSPISGHRSVSWYQQTPGQGLQFLFEYFSETQRNKGNFPGRFSGRQFSNSRSEMNVSTLELGDSALYLCASSWTGGTDGYTFGSGTRLTVV.

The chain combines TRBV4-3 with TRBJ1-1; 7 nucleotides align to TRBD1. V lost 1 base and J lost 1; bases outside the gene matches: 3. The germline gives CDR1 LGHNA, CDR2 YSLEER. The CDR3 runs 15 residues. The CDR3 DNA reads TGCGCCAGCAGCCAAGTCCGACAGGGGAACACTGAAGCTTTCTTT. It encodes CASSQVRQGNTEAFF.

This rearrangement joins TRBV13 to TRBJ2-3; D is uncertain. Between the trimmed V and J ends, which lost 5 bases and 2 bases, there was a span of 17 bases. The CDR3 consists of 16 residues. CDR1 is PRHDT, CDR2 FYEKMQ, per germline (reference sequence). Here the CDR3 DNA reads TGTGCCAGCAGCCAAGACCCGACAAGCCCCACAGATACGCAGTATTTT. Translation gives CASSQDPTSPTDTQYF.

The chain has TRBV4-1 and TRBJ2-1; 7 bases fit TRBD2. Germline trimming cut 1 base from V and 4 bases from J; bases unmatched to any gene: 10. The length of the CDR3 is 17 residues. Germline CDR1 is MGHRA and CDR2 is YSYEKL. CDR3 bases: TGCGCCAGCAGCCAAGCGGGAGGCGGGGGAACATACAATGAGCAGTTCTTC. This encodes CASSQAGGGGTYNEQFF.

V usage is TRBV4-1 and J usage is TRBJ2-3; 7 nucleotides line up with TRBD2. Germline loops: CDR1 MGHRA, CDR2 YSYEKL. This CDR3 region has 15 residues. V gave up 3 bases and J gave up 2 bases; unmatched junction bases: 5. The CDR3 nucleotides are TGCGCCAGCAGCCACGGACTAGGGGACACAGATACGCAGTATTTT. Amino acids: CASSHGLGDTDTQYF.

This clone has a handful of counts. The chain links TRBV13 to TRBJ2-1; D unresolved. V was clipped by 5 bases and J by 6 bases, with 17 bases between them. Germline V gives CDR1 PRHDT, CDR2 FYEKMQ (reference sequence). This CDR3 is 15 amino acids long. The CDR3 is CASSQVRVEPNEQFF. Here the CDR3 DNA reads TGTGCCAGCAGCCAAGTGAGAGTAGAGCCCAATGAGCAGTTCTTC.

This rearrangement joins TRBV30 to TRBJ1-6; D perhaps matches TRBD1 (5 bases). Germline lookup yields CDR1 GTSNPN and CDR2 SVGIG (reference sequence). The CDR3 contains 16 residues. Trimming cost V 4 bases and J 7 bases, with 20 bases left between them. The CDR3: CAWTPGTGKRNSPLHF. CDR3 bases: TGTGCCTGGACCCCGGGGACCGGCAAAAGAAATTCACCCCTCCACTTT. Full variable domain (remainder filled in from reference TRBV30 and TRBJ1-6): SQTIHQWPATLVQPVGSPLSLECTVEGTSNPNLYWYRQAAGRGLQLLFYSVGIGQISSEVPQNLSASRPQDRQFILSSKKLLLSDSGFYLCAWTPGTGKRNSPLHFGNGTRLTVT.

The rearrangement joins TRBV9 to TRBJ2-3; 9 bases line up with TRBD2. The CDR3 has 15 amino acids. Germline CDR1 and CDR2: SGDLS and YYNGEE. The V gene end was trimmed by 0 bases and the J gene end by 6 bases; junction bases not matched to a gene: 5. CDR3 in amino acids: CASSVETSGFDTQYF. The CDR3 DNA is TGTGCCAGCAGCGTAGAGACTAGCGGTTTCGATACGCAGTATTTT.

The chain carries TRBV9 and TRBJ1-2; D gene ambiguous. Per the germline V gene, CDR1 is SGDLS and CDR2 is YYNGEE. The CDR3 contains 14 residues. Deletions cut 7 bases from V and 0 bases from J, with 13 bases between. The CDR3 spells CASALGKTNYGYTF. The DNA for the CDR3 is TGTGCCAGCGCCCTTGGGAAGACTAACTATGGCTACACCTTC.

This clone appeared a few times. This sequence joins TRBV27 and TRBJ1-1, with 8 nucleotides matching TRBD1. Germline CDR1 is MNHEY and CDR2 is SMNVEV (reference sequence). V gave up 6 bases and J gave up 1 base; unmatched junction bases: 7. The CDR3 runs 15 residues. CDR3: CASRIETGENTEAFF. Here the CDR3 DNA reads TGTGCCAGCAGGATAGAGACAGGGGAGAACACTGAAGCTTTCTTT.

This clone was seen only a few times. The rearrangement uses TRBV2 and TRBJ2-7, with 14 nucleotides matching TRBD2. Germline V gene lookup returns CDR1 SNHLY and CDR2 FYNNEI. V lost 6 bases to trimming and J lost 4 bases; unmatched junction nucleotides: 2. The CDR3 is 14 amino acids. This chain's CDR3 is CASRGTSGSYEQYF. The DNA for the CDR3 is TGTGCCAGCAGGGGGACTAGCGGGAGTTACGAGCAGTACTTC.

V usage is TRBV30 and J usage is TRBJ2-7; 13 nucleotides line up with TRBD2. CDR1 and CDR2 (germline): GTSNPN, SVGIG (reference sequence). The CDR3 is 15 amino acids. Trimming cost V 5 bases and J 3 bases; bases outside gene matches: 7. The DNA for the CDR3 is TGTGCCTGGGCGCCGGGACTAGCGGGGAACTACGAGCAGTACTTC. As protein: CAWAPGLAGNYEQYF.

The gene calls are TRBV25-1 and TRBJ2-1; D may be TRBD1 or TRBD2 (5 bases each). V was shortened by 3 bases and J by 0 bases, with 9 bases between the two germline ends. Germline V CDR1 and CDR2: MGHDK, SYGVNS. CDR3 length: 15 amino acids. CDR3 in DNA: TGTGCCAGCAGTGAGGGGGTTGTCTCCTACAATGAGCAGTTCTTC. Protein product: CASSEGVVSYNEQFF.

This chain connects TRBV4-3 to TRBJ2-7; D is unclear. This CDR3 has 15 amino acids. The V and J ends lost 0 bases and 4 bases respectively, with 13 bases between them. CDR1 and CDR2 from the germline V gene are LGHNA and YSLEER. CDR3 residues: CASSQDSGQLYEQYF. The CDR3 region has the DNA TGCGCCAGCAGCCAAGATTCGGGCCAGTTATACGAGCAGTACTTC.

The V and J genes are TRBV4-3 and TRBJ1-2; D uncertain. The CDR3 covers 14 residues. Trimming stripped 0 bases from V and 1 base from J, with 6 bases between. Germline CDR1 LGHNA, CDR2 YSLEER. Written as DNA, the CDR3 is TGCGCCAGCAGCCAAGACCGCTTTAACTATGGCTACACCTTC. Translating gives CASSQDRFNYGYTF.

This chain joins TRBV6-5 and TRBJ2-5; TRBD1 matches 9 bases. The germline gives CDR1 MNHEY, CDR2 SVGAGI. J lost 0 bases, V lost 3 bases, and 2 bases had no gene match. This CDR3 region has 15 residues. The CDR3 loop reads CASSYGTGHQETQYF. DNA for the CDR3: TGTGCCAGCAGTTATGGGACAGGGCACCAAGAGACCCAGTACTTC.

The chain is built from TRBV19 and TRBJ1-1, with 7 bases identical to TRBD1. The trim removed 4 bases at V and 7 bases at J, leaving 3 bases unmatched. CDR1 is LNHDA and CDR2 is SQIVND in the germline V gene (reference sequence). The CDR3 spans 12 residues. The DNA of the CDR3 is TGTGCCAGTAGTAGCTGGACAGGTGAAGCTTTCTTT. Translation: CASSSWTGEAFF.

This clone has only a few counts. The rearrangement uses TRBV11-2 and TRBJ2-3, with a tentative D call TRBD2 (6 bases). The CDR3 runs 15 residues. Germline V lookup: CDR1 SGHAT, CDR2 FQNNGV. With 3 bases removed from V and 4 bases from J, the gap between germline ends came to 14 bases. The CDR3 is CASSLDWRAPDTQYF. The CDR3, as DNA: TGTGCCAGCAGCTTGGATTGGAGGGCCCCAGATACGCAGTATTTT.